The rows below give T cell receptor beta chains drawn from one sample of a study of blood T cell repertoires in COVID-19. Generated by immunoSEQ multiplex PCR, the TCRdb table keeps only in-frame clones and is missing some. The sample comprises over 90,000 clones, more than 75% of which are singletons, and around 13% rests with the top ten. What was sequenced was peripheral blood. The receptors derive from a human donor in a cohort sampled during active COVID-19. Both conserved end residues are part of each CDR3. The order of the fields is D gene, V gene, J gene, clone size, CDR3 DNA, CDR3 protein. D genes are given only for firm matches. Not every row has a clone size; where given, it reads once, few, many or a size class.

>TRBD1|TRBV4-3|TRBJ1-2|.
TGCGCCAGCAGCCAAGTGGGACAGGGAGGTAACTATGGCTACACCTTC
CASSQVGQGGNYGYTF
>TRBD2|TRBV18|TRBJ2-7|once
TGTGCCAGCTCACAACTAGCGGGGGGGCAGAACGAGCAGTACTTC
CASSQLAGGQNEQYF
>TRBD1|TRBV13|TRBJ1-4|.
TGTGCCAGCAGCTTAGACGGGACAGGGAGGGCTAATGAAAAACTGTTTTTT
CASSLDGTGRANEKLFF
>TRBD2|TRBV5-4|TRBJ2-3|.
TGTGCCAGCAGCGAGCGGGGGCGGGGAGATACGCAGTATTTT
CASSERGRGDTQYF
>.|TRBV10-3|TRBJ2-2|.
TGTGCCATCAGTGACCCCGGAGCGTACACCGGGGAGCTGTTTTTT
CAISDPGAYTGELFF
>.|TRBV6-6|TRBJ1-2|.
TGTGCCAGCAGCGTCGACAGCTACTATGGCTACACCTTC
CASSVDSYYGYTF
>TRBD2|TRBV7-7|TRBJ2-5|.
TGTGCTAGCAGCTTAGCGGGGGGTGTAAAAGAGACCCAGTACTTC
CASSLAGGVKETQYF
>.|TRBV6-5|TRBJ2-7|few
TGTGCCAGCAAATACAACCCCTCCTACGAGCAGTACTTC
CASKYNPSYEQYF
>.|TRBV7-3|TRBJ2-2|.
TGTGCCAGCAGCTTATATGAGAGCGGGGAGCTGTTTTTT
CASSLYESGELFF
>.|TRBV5-5|TRBJ2-7|.
TGTGCCAGCAGCTTCGGGGGAGTCGACGAGCAGTACTTC
CASSFGGVDEQYF
>TRBD2|TRBV19|TRBJ2-3|few
TGTGCCAGTAGTTGGGGAGGGAGCACAGATACGCAGTATTTT
CASSWGGSTDTQYF
>.|TRBV6-2/TRBV6-3|TRBJ1-1|.
TGTGCCAGCAGTCCCCTTCCGGGACAAATAAGGAACACTGAAGCTTTCTTT
CASSPLPGQIRNTEAFF
>TRBD2|TRBV6-1|TRBJ2-3|.
TGTGCCAGCAGTGAAATGACTAGCGGGGGGCGGAGGGATACGCAGTATTTT
CASSEMTSGGRRDTQYF